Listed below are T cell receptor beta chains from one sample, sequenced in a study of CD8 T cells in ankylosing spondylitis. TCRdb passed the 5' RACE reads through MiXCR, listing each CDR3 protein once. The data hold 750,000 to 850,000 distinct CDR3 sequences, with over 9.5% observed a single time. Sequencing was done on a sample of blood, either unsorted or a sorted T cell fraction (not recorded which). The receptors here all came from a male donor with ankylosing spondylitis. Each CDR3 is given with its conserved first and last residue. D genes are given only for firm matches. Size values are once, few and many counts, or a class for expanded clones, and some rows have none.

CDR3 DNA: TGCAGTGCTACGAGGACAGACGAAGCTTTCTTT
CDR3 protein: CSATRTDEAFF
clone size: many
V gene: TRBV20-1
D gene: NA
J gene: TRBJ1-1

CDR3 DNA: TGTGCCAGCAGTTACGATTTAGCGGCAAAAGATACGCAGTATTTT
CDR3 protein: CASSYDLAAKDTQYF
clone size: NA
V gene: TRBV6-5
D gene: NA
J gene: TRBJ2-3

CDR3 DNA: TGCGCCAGCAGCGCGAACAGGGAGACCTATGGCTACACCTTC
CDR3 protein: CASSANRETYGYTF
clone size: many
V gene: TRBV5-1
D gene: NA
J gene: TRBJ1-2

CDR3 DNA: TGTGCCAGCAGCTATACTAGCGGGGGCACAGATACGCAGTATTTT
CDR3 protein: CASSYTSGGTDTQYF
clone size: many
V gene: TRBV7-2
D gene: TRBD2
J gene: TRBJ2-3

CDR3 DNA: TGTGCCAGCAGCCCCACCGGGACTAGCCAGTATTTT
CDR3 protein: CASSPTGTSQYF
clone size: NA
V gene: TRBV11-2
D gene: TRBD2
J gene: TRBJ2-3

CDR3 DNA: TGTGCCAGCAGTGGGGAGGGGAATCAGCCCCAGCATTTT
CDR3 protein: CASSGEGNQPQHF
clone size: NA
V gene: TRBV2
D gene: NA
J gene: TRBJ1-5

CDR3 DNA: TGTGCCAGCAGTTACCCAGGGGCTGAAGCTTTCTTT
CDR3 protein: CASSYPGAEAFF
clone size: many
V gene: TRBV6-5
D gene: NA
J gene: TRBJ1-1

CDR3 DNA: TGCAGCGTTTTAGCGGATTCCTACGAGCAGTACTTC
CDR3 protein: CSVLADSYEQYF
clone size: NA
V gene: TRBV29-1
D gene: NA
J gene: TRBJ2-7

CDR3 DNA: TGTGCCAGCAGCTTACGACGGGGTGCTGGCTACACCTTC
CDR3 protein: CASSLRRGAGYTF
clone size: few
V gene: TRBV13
D gene: NA
J gene: TRBJ1-2

CDR3 DNA: TGCGCCAGCAGCCAAAATCCCACCGGGGAGCTGTTTTTT
CDR3 protein: CASSQNPTGELFF
clone size: NA
V gene: TRBV5-1
D gene: NA
J gene: TRBJ2-2

CDR3 DNA: TGTGCCAGCAGGATAAGGAACAGGATGAACTCTGGGGCCAACGTCCTGACTTTC
CDR3 protein: CASRIRNRMNSGANVLTF
clone size: many
V gene: TRBV11-2
D gene: NA
J gene: TRBJ2-6

CDR3 DNA: TGCAGTGCTAGAGAGGGGGTATACAATGAGCAGTTCTTC
CDR3 protein: CSAREGVYNEQFF
clone size: NA
V gene: TRBV20-1
D gene: NA
J gene: TRBJ2-1

CDR3 DNA: TGTGCCAGCAGCCAAGCACGGCTGTCCGGTAATGCCCAGTACTTC
CDR3 protein: CASSQARLSGNAQYF
clone size: NA
V gene: TRBV14
D gene: NA
J gene: TRBJ2-5

CDR3 DNA: TGTGCCAGCCGGCAGACAGGGCTTGGCAATCAGCCCCAGCATTTT
CDR3 protein: CASRQTGLGNQPQHF
clone size: many
V gene: TRBV6-1
D gene: TRBD1
J gene: TRBJ1-5

CDR3 DNA: TGCGCCAGCAGCTTTGGACTAGCGGGAGGGGCAGAGACCCAGTACTTC
CDR3 protein: CASSFGLAGGAETQYF
clone size: NA
V gene: TRBV10-2
D gene: TRBD2
J gene: TRBJ2-5

CDR3 DNA: TGCAGCGTTGGGACCCCCAACTTCTTC
CDR3 protein: CSVGTPNFF
clone size: many
V gene: TRBV29-1
D gene: NA
J gene: TRBJ2-1

CDR3 DNA: TGCAGCGTACTGGGTGGGGGGAACACTGAAGCTTTCTTT
CDR3 protein: CSVLGGGNTEAFF
clone size: many
V gene: TRBV29-1
D gene: NA
J gene: TRBJ1-1

CDR3 DNA: TGTGCCACCAGCAGAGAGGCAGGGGGTTACGAGCAGTACTTC
CDR3 protein: CATSREAGGYEQYF
clone size: NA
V gene: TRBV15
D gene: TRBD1
J gene: TRBJ2-7

CDR3 DNA: TGTGCCAGCTCACCGCTTCACCTGGACACTGAAGCTTTCTTT
CDR3 protein: CASSPLHLDTEAFF
clone size: NA
V gene: TRBV18
D gene: NA
J gene: TRBJ1-1

CDR3 DNA: TGCAGTGCCCAAGGTGCGCTCACCTACAATGAGCAGTTCTTC
CDR3 protein: CSAQGALTYNEQFF
clone size: NA
V gene: TRBV20-1
D gene: NA
J gene: TRBJ2-1

CDR3 DNA: TGCGCCAGCAGCTTGGTCGGTTGGAAGCCCCAGCATTTT
CDR3 protein: CASSLVGWKPQHF
clone size: NA
V gene: TRBV5-1
D gene: NA
J gene: TRBJ1-5

CDR3 DNA: TGTGCCAGCAGTTTACTGACAGCCAATGAAGTTTTCTTT
CDR3 protein: CASSLLTANEVFF
clone size: NA
V gene: TRBV12-3/TRBV12-4
D gene: NA
J gene: TRBJ1-1

CDR3 DNA: TGTGCCAGCAGAAACAGGGGTCGACAGCCCCAGCATTTT
CDR3 protein: CASRNRGRQPQHF
clone size: many
V gene: TRBV2
D gene: TRBD1
J gene: TRBJ1-5

CDR3 DNA: TGCAGCGTTGTTAACAGGGCGGGGAACACTGAAGCTTTCTTT
CDR3 protein: CSVVNRAGNTEAFF
clone size: few
V gene: TRBV29-1
D gene: NA
J gene: TRBJ1-1

CDR3 DNA: TGTGCCAGCAGCCGGTCCGGGGGAGATACGCAGTATTTT
CDR3 protein: CASSRSGGDTQYF
clone size: many
V gene: TRBV7-2
D gene: NA
J gene: TRBJ2-3

CDR3 DNA: TGCAGTGCTAGATTCCGGGCCCAAGAGACCCAGTACTTC
CDR3 protein: CSARFRAQETQYF
clone size: NA
V gene: TRBV20-1
D gene: NA
J gene: TRBJ2-5

CDR3 DNA: TGTGCCAGCAGTTACTTGGGCTTTGGGACCCAGTACTTC
CDR3 protein: CASSYLGFGTQYF
clone size: NA
V gene: TRBV28
D gene: NA
J gene: TRBJ2-5

CDR3 DNA: TGTGCCAGCAGCCCCGTGGGCGGGATTCGCACCGGGGAGCTGTTTTTT
CDR3 protein: CASSPVGGIRTGELFF
clone size: few
V gene: TRBV7-2
D gene: NA
J gene: TRBJ2-2

CDR3 DNA: TGCGCCAGCAGCTTCCCCGGGACAGGGCTCATAGGGCAGTTCTTC
CDR3 protein: CASSFPGTGLIGQFF
clone size: few
V gene: TRBV5-1
D gene: TRBD1
J gene: TRBJ2-1

CDR3 DNA: TGTGCCAGCACTGGGACTCTCACAGATACGCAGTATTTT
CDR3 protein: CASTGTLTDTQYF
clone size: few
V gene: TRBV12-3/TRBV12-4
D gene: NA
J gene: TRBJ2-3

CDR3 DNA: TGTGCCAGCAGTTCGGGGGGACATCCCTACGAGCAGTACTTC
CDR3 protein: CASSSGGHPYEQYF
clone size: NA
V gene: TRBV27
D gene: NA
J gene: TRBJ2-7

CDR3 DNA: TGTGCCAGCAGCTTCCTAGACAGGGAATATCAGCCCCAGCATTTT
CDR3 protein: CASSFLDREYQPQHF
clone size: many
V gene: TRBV7-2
D gene: TRBD1
J gene: TRBJ1-5

CDR3 DNA: TGTGCCAGCAGCTTAAGAGGGACAGGCTATGGCTACACCTTC
CDR3 protein: CASSLRGTGYGYTF
clone size: few
V gene: TRBV7-9
D gene: TRBD1
J gene: TRBJ1-2

CDR3 DNA: TGCAGCGTTCCGCGCGGGATAGGTCTAGCGGGGGGTGATGAGCAGTTCTTC
CDR3 protein: CSVPRGIGLAGGDEQFF
clone size: few
V gene: TRBV29-1
D gene: TRBD2
J gene: TRBJ2-1

CDR3 DNA: TGCGCCAGCAGCTTCGGCTTGGGGGCAGGGAGGAATGAGCAGTTCTTC
CDR3 protein: CASSFGLGAGRNEQFF
clone size: few
V gene: TRBV5-1
D gene: NA
J gene: TRBJ2-1

CDR3 DNA: TGCAGTGCTAGCAACCCAGGGGAAGGAGTGACCCAGTACTTC
CDR3 protein: CSASNPGEGVTQYF
clone size: many
V gene: TRBV20-1
D gene: NA
J gene: TRBJ2-5

CDR3 DNA: TGCGCCAGCAGCCAAGTCCCGGGACAGGGAGTCACAGATACGCAGTATTTT
CDR3 protein: CASSQVPGQGVTDTQYF
clone size: few
V gene: TRBV4-3
D gene: TRBD1
J gene: TRBJ2-3

CDR3 DNA: TGCGCCAGCAGCTTGGCCAGGGCCCGAAGCCAAGAGACCCAGTACTTC
CDR3 protein: CASSLARARSQETQYF
clone size: few
V gene: TRBV5-1
D gene: NA
J gene: TRBJ2-5

CDR3 DNA: TGTGCCAGCAGTTTCCCGGGACAACTCTATGGCTACACCTTC
CDR3 protein: CASSFPGQLYGYTF
clone size: NA
V gene: TRBV28
D gene: NA
J gene: TRBJ1-2

CDR3 DNA: TGCAGCGTTAGGTTAGGGACAGGGGCAGCTTTCTTT
CDR3 protein: CSVRLGTGAAFF
clone size: many
V gene: TRBV29-1
D gene: TRBD1
J gene: TRBJ1-1

CDR3 DNA: TGTGCCAGCAGTTTACACGGGACAGGGGGAAAAAACTATGGCTACACCTTC
CDR3 protein: CASSLHGTGGKNYGYTF
clone size: NA
V gene: TRBV12-3/TRBV12-4
D gene: TRBD1
J gene: TRBJ1-2

CDR3 DNA: TGTGCCAGCTCCCAGACAGGGGACACTGAAGCTTTCTTT
CDR3 protein: CASSQTGDTEAFF
clone size: many
V gene: TRBV5-1
D gene: TRBD1
J gene: TRBJ1-1

CDR3 DNA: TGTGCCAGCAGCTTGTGGGGGGCGCTGGGTCAGCCCCAGCATTTT
CDR3 protein: CASSLWGALGQPQHF
clone size: few
V gene: TRBV5-6
D gene: NA
J gene: TRBJ1-5

CDR3 DNA: TGTGCCAGCAGTACGGGTCACGCAGCCTACGAGCAGTACTTC
CDR3 protein: CASSTGHAAYEQYF
clone size: NA
V gene: TRBV28
D gene: NA
J gene: TRBJ2-7

CDR3 DNA: TGTGCCAGCAGCTTAGAAAAGGGTTGGGGCTACGAGCAGTACTTC
CDR3 protein: CASSLEKGWGYEQYF
clone size: many
V gene: TRBV7-2
D gene: NA
J gene: TRBJ2-7

CDR3 DNA: TGTGCCAGCAGCGTTGCACCTCTAGCGGGAGGCACAGATACGCAGTATTTT
CDR3 protein: CASSVAPLAGGTDTQYF
clone size: few
V gene: TRBV9
D gene: TRBD2
J gene: TRBJ2-3

CDR3 DNA: TGCAGCGTTCGGCAATGGACAGGGGCTGGCGAGCAGTACTTC
CDR3 protein: CSVRQWTGAGEQYF
clone size: many
V gene: TRBV29-1
D gene: TRBD1
J gene: TRBJ2-7

CDR3 DNA: TGTGCCAGCAGCCGTGCTGGGGCCCAAGAGACCCAGTACTTC
CDR3 protein: CASSRAGAQETQYF
clone size: few
V gene: TRBV5-6
D gene: NA
J gene: TRBJ2-5

CDR3 DNA: TGTGCCAGCAGCGTAGCTCCAGGTTGGGAAACTGAAGCTTTCTTT
CDR3 protein: CASSVAPGWETEAFF
clone size: few
V gene: TRBV9
D gene: NA
J gene: TRBJ1-1

CDR3 DNA: TGCGCCAGCAGCTTGACAGGGGGCATTCTGAACACTGAAGCTTTCTTT
CDR3 protein: CASSLTGGILNTEAFF
clone size: few
V gene: TRBV5-1
D gene: TRBD1
J gene: TRBJ1-1